Listed below are T cell receptor beta chains from one sample, sequenced in a study of OX40 agonist ivuxolimab in advanced cancers. The protocol was immunoSEQ multiplex PCR, while the TCRdb copy is restricted to in-frame clones and leaves out a portion. The profile shows around 80,000 clones, 89% of them singletons. The sample consisted of CD4+ or CD8+ T cells sorted from blood, taken in a trial of the OX40 agonist ivuxolimab. These receptors all stem from an adult with an advanced solid tumor such as melanoma, head and neck, liver or kidney cancer. Each CDR3 is given with its conserved first and last residue.

>TRBV6-5
CASGGSGSTDTQYF
>TRBV4-1
CASSTSGESYGYTF
>TRBV30
CAWSEGQGSYLPLHF
>TRBV5-1
CASSWGLNGEQYF
>TRBV9
CASSIGGDPNYGYTF
>TRBV30
CAWSGNRKIYTEAFF
>TRBV28
CASSLIRRGYTF
>TRBV6-5
CASSGTTDTQYF
>TRBV29-1
CSVSRDTGYEQYF
>TRBV27
CASSSSVSYTQYF
>TRBV5-4
CASSLGARQFNTEAFF
>TRBV9
CASSVGGTGRNEQFF
>TRBV6-1
CASSTVYEQYF
>TRBV27
CASSLSSDNSPLHF
>TRBV30
CAWSVRIGELFF
>TRBV2
CASRESSWTQYF
>TRBV25-1
CASSELYGYTF
>TRBV7-6
CASSTTLASGNTIYF
>TRBV18
CASSLRGTSTNEKLFF
>TRBV7-9
CASSLVFPTYEQYF
>TRBV19
CASRHTGTGRTGELFF
>TRBV6-5
CASSYLPGDYNEQFF
>TRBV5-5
CASSLGDSSPLHF
>TRBV2
CAISQGNTEAFF
>TRBV10-3
CAISVSGTDLYYGYTF
>TRBV7-7
CASSKQGVREETQYF
>TRBV28
CASSPSSWREGPYEQYF
>TRBV6-1
CASSPGQGGNSPLHF
>TRBV10-3
CAISEGDRRTEAFF